This entry lists 20 T cell receptor beta chains sequenced from one sample in a study of T-cell reconstitution after alpha-beta-depleted transplantation in children. Researchers prepared the TCRbeta library using unique molecular identifiers, the study reports. TCRdb fed the PCR reads into MiXCR, producing one record per CDR3 protein. The sample comprises 250,000 to 400,000 distinct CDR3 sequences, 20% to 30% of which are singletons, and approximately 10% rests with the top ten. Material: PBMCs, mostly from graft donor cells, obtained 180 days after TCRalphabeta/CD19-depleted stem cell transplant. These receptor sequences come from a male patient between 10 and 17 years old who had a stem cell transplant for acute lymphoblastic leukemia, so the T cells may come from the graft donor.

The chain carries TRBV11-3 and TRBJ2-7, with D possibly called TRBD1 or TRBD2 (5 bases each). CDR1 is SGHNT and CDR2 is YENEEA in the germline V gene. The CDR3 is 16 residues long. The V and J ends lost 1 base and 4 bases respectively, with 17 bases between them. The CDR3 DNA is TGTGCCAGCAGCTTAGGATCGTGGGACGAGGGTTACGAGCAGTACTTC. Amino acids: CASSLGSWDEGYEQYF.

This clonotype was seen a handful of times. The V call is TRBV5-1, the J call TRBJ1-1, with D hard to call. Germline assignment: CDR1 SGHRS and CDR2 YFSETQ. This CDR3 has 16 residues. V gave up 0 bases and J gave up 1 base, with 13 bases separating them. CDR3: CASSLGIGQANTEAFF. In DNA form, the CDR3 reads TGCGCCAGCAGCTTGGGGATCGGCCAGGCGAACACTGAAGCTTTCTTT. Together with reference TRBV5-1 and TRBJ1-1, the CDR3 gives the full variable domain: KAGVTQTPRYLIKTRGQQVTLSCSPISGHRSVSWYQQTPGQGLQFLFEYFSETQRNKGNFPGRFSGRQFSNSRSEMNVSTLELGDSALYLCASSLGIGQANTEAFFGQGTRLTVV.

This clonotype was seen more than once but under ten times. The genes are TRBV27 and TRBJ2-5; D is unclear. The V gene lost 0 bases and the J gene lost 5 bases, with 16 bases spanning the gap. The length of the CDR3 is 16 residues. Germline V gene data show CDR1 as MNHEY and CDR2 as SMNVEV (reference sequence). This CDR3 is CASSLSPLLGMETQYF. The DNA of the CDR3 is TGTGCCAGCAGTTTATCGCCCCTGTTGGGGATGGAGACCCAGTACTTC.

With regard to this clonotype: Sequence at one end of the junction differs from germline and may be a read error. V is TRBV20-1 and J is TRBJ2-2, with 16 bases matching TRBD2. The CDR3 is 17 amino acids. The germline V gene encodes CDR1 DFQATT and CDR2 SNEGSKA (reference sequence). The CDR3 reads CCAGTSGRAFDTGELFF. The CDR3 nucleotides are TGCTGTGCAGGGACTAGCGGGAGGGCCTTTGACACCGGGGAGCTGTTTTTT.

The rearrangement links TRBV29-1 to TRBJ1-2; weak D call: TRBD1 (6 bases). V dropped 3 bases and J dropped 4 bases, with 21 bases sitting between them. The CDR3 spans 16 residues. CDR1 SQVTM and CDR2 ANQGSEA come from the germline V gene. The CDR3 loop reads CSVEDGRGTTLYGYTF. As DNA, the CDR3 is TGCAGCGTTGAGGACGGCAGGGGAACTACGCTCTATGGCTACACCTTC.

This clonotype occurred a few times. The chain joins TRBV4-1 to TRBJ2-3, with a tentative D call TRBD2 (6 bases). V lost 0 bases and J 0 bases, leaving 13 bases between the germline ends. Germline values: CDR1 MGHRA, CDR2 YSYEKL. This CDR3 has 17 residues. The CDR3 is CASSQDLRGTSTDTQYF. The CDR3 region has the DNA TGCGCCAGCAGCCAAGATTTGCGGGGAACTAGCACAGATACGCAGTATTTT.

This clonotype was recorded at least ten times. J is TRBJ1-3 and V is TRBV5-1; perhaps TRBD1 as D (6 bases). CDR3 length equals 16 residues. Trimming removed 0 bases from V and 3 bases from J, with 13 bases in between. CDR1 is SGHRS and CDR2 is YFSETQ in the germline V gene. Here the CDR3 DNA reads TGCGCCAGCAGCTTGGTGACGGGGGCGGATGGAAACACCATATATTTT. Translated: CASSLVTGADGNTIYF.

This chain uses TRBV5-1 with TRBJ2-5; D remains ambiguous. This CDR3 has 13 amino acids. Germline loops: CDR1 SGHRS, CDR2 YFSETQ. Deletions cut 3 bases from V and 4 bases from J, with 10 bases between. The CDR3 here is CASSSTAGETQYF. CDR3 in DNA: TGCGCCAGCAGCTCGACGGCCGGAGAGACCCAGTACTTC.

V gene TRBV7-9 combines with J gene TRBJ1-4; 9 nucleotides match TRBD1. CDR3 length: 14 amino acids. The V segment lost 5 bases and the J segment 10 bases; nucleotides outside the gene matches: 8. Germline V lookup: CDR1 SEHNR, CDR2 FQNEAQ (reference sequence). This chain's CDR3 is CASSPWTGDVKLFF. The DNA for the CDR3 is TGTGCCAGCAGCCCCTGGACAGGGGATGTAAAACTGTTTTTT.

V and J are TRBV3-1 and TRBJ1-2, with TRBD1 matching 11 bases. V shed 4 bases and J 4 bases; nucleotides not matched to a gene: 2. The CDR3 runs 14 residues. Germline assignment: CDR1 LGHDT and CDR2 YNNKEL (reference sequence). CDR3: CASSRTGGSYGYTF. The DNA of the CDR3 is TGTGCCAGCAGCCGGACAGGGGGCAGCTATGGCTACACCTTC. Variable domain in full (rest from reference TRBV3-1 and TRBJ1-2): DTAVSQTPKYLVTQMGNDKSIKCEQNLGHDTMYWYKQDSKKFLKIMFSYNNKELIINETVPNRFSPKSPDKAHLNLHINSLELGDSAVYFCASSRTGGSYGYTFGSGTRLTVV.

This clonotype was counted a few times. The chain is built from TRBV29-1 and TRBJ2-7, with D perhaps TRBD2 (6 bases). V was trimmed by 6 bases and J by 4 bases, leaving 19 bases between them. Germline V gene lookup returns CDR1 SQVTM and CDR2 ANQGSEA. The CDR3 extends over 14 amino acids. CDR3 sequence (DNA): TGCAGCGTCAACCTAGGAGGGCCGGGTTACGAGCAGTACTTC. It is translated as CSVNLGGPGYEQYF.

This clonotype has just a few counts. The rearrangement links TRBV19 to TRBJ1-2, with TRBD1 as a possible D gene (6 bases). Germline CDR1 LNHDA, CDR2 SQIVND (reference sequence). Between the trimmed V and J ends, which lost 7 bases and 1 base, there was a span of 13 bases. The CDR3 consists of 14 residues. The CDR3 here is CASKLAGDNYGYTF. The CDR3 DNA reads TGTGCCAGTAAATTGGCAGGGGATAACTATGGCTACACCTTC. Together with reference TRBV19 and TRBJ1-2, the CDR3 gives the full variable domain: DGGITQSPKYLFRKEGQNVTLSCEQNLNHDAMYWYRQDPGQGLRLIYYSQIVNDFQKGDIAEGYSVSREKKESFPLTVTSAQKNPTAFYLCASKLAGDNYGYTFGSGTRLTVV.

The V gene is TRBV9, the J gene TRBJ1-1; D ambiguous. Germline CDR1 and CDR2: SGDLS and YYNGEE. The CDR3 length is 14 residues. The V end was cut by 0 bases, the J end by 1 base, with 7 bases between. The CDR3 DNA follows: TGTGCCAGCAGCGTAGGACGGAGGAACACTGAAGCTTTCTTT. As protein: CASSVGRRNTEAFF.

The rearrangement uses TRBV7-9 and TRBJ2-1; no clear D gene. V was clipped by 4 bases and J by 6 bases, with 13 bases between them. The CDR3 spans 14 residues. The V gene's germline CDR1 is SEHNR and CDR2 FQNEAQ (reference sequence). The DNA of the CDR3 is TGTGCCAGCAGCTCCTCCCCAAAGGGCAATGAGCAGTTCTTC. Amino acids: CASSSSPKGNEQFF.

The table lists this clonotype with a few counts. This chain links TRBV20-1 with TRBJ2-7; 11 bases line up with TRBD2. This CDR3 has 15 amino acids. Germline CDR1 is DFQATT and CDR2 is SNEGSKA (reference sequence). Unmatched junction bases numbered 6, after V lost 0 bases and J lost 5 bases. The CDR3 loop is CSARDISGRADEQYF. CDR3 in DNA: TGCAGTGCTAGAGATATTAGCGGGAGGGCGGACGAGCAGTACTTC.

This clonotype has just a few counts. The CDR3 DNA follows: TGTGCCAGCAGTTACTCGGGGGTATATCAGGGTTACGAGCAGTACTTC. Encoded protein: CASSYSGVYQGYEQYF. This chain links TRBV6-5 with TRBJ2-7; perhaps D is TRBD1 or TRBD2 (5 bases each). Between the trimmed V and J ends, which lost 0 bases and 4 bases, there was a span of 16 bases. The CDR3 is 16 residues long. The germline V gene encodes CDR1 MNHEY and CDR2 SVGAGI.

This sequence joins TRBV12-3 or TRBV12-4 and TRBJ2-5; D is undetermined. The CDR3 is made up of 15 amino acids. V lost 1 base, J lost 2 bases, and 11 bases lay in between. This chain's CDR3 is CASSLEKGEQETQYF. The DNA for the CDR3 is TGTGCCAGCAGTTTAGAGAAAGGCGAACAAGAGACCCAGTACTTC.

This clonotype has more than one count but fewer than ten. The chain combines TRBV27 with TRBJ2-7, with TRBD2 matching over 8 bases. The CDR3 runs to 15 residues. CDR1 is MNHEY and CDR2 is SMNVEV in the germline V gene (reference sequence). The V segment lost 3 bases and the J segment 4 bases; nucleotides outside the gene matches: 8. The CDR3 sequence is CASSFGAGAGYEQYF. CDR3 nucleotide sequence: TGTGCCAGCAGTTTTGGAGCGGGAGCTGGTTACGAGCAGTACTTC.

The chain recombines TRBV27 with TRBJ2-1; D call uncertain. Germline values: CDR1 MNHEY, CDR2 SMNVEV (reference sequence). This CDR3 contains 13 residues. Trimming pared 5 bases from V and 8 bases from J, leaving 13 bases between. CDR3 coding DNA: TGTGCCAGCAGTGGCACCCCCATGGATGAGCAGTTCTTC. Translating gives CASSGTPMDEQFF.

The chain employs TRBV7-3 and TRBJ2-1; TRBD2 agrees at 11 bases. This CDR3 is 16 amino acids long. J was trimmed by 4 bases and V by 6 bases; bases with no gene match: 8. Germline CDR1 and CDR2: SGHTA and FQGTGA. The DNA for the CDR3 is TGTGCCAGCAGTCTCCCGGGACTAGCGGCTTACAATGAGCAGTTCTTC. Its translation is CASSLPGLAAYNEQFF.